The 9 T cell receptor beta chains below were found in one sample sequenced in a study of T cells in Graves' hyperthyroidism and ophthalmopathy. RNA transcripts yielded amplified TCR beta CDR3 regions. First-round RT-PCR targeting the TCR CDR3 was performed with the HTBI primer set. TCRdb re-called the multiplex PCR reads with MiXCR, one entry per CDR3 protein. The sample lists 500,000 to 550,000 distinct CDR3 sequences, just under 20% occurring once. The source material was blood. The source is a man in his forties with Graves' ophthalmopathy.

This clonotype was detected only a few times. The chain carries TRBV20-1 and TRBJ2-6; TRBD2 is a possible D gene (6 bases). The V gene lost 6 bases and the J gene lost 0 bases, with 9 bases spanning the gap. CDR1 DFQATT and CDR2 SNEGSKA come from the germline V gene (reference sequence). The CDR3 loop spans 14 amino acids. CDR3 DNA sequence: TGCAGTGCGAGGGACTTCTCTGGGGCCAACGTCCTGACTTTC. Its protein product is CSARDFSGANVLTF.

At least ten counts were recorded for this clonotype. V and J are TRBV4-1 and TRBJ2-3, with D unresolved. V gave up 3 bases and J gave up 3 bases, with 7 bases separating them. The CDR3 covers 13 residues. CDR1 and CDR2 (germline): MGHRA, YSYEKL. The CDR3 loop reads CASSHPRTDTQYF. In nucleotides, the CDR3 is TGCGCCAGCAGCCACCCTAGGACAGATACGCAGTATTTT.

This clonotype has a single count. A much larger clone is a single base away; this may be a read error. J is TRBJ2-1 and V is TRBV7-3; D perhaps matches TRBD2 (6 bases). Trimming took off 2 bases at V and 10 bases at J, with 18 bases between the two ends. The germline V gene encodes CDR1 SGHTA and CDR2 FQGTGA. The CDR3 covers 15 residues. The CDR3 here is CASSLGGGNAYEQFF. The CDR3, as DNA: TGTGCCAGCAGCTTAGGAGGCGGGAACGCCTACGAGCAGTTCTTC.

This clonotype was found many times. The chain carries TRBV28 and TRBJ2-5, with D maybe TRBD2 (7 bases). The CDR3 length is 14 residues. The V gene lost 2 bases and the J gene lost 4 bases, with 11 bases spanning the gap. The germline gives CDR1 MDHEN, CDR2 SYDVKM. DNA of the CDR3: TGTGCCAGCAGTTTACAGGGGAGGGGAGAGACCCAGTACTTC. Protein: CASSLQGRGETQYF. Combining the CDR3 with reference TRBV28 and TRBJ2-5 gives the whole variable domain DVKVTQSSRYLVKRTGEKVFLECVQDMDHENMFWYRQDPGLGLRLIYFSYDVKMKEKGDIPEGYSVSREKKERFSLILESASTNQTSMYLCASSLQGRGETQYFGPGTRLLVL.

The chain uses TRBV11-2 and TRBJ2-5, with 9 nucleotides matching TRBD2. CDR3 length equals 16 residues. Germline V CDR1 and CDR2: SGHAT, FQNNGV. V was clipped by 9 bases and J by 4 bases; unmatched bases: 15. CDR3 region: CASSIRLAGIPETQYF. The CDR3 DNA is TGTGCCAGTAGTATAAGGCTAGCGGGGATACCAGAGACCCAGTACTTC.

The genes are TRBV20-1 and TRBJ2-5; the D is unclear. Germline V gives CDR1 DFQATT, CDR2 SNEGSKA (reference sequence). Trimming cost V 1 base and J 1 base, with 7 bases left between them. The CDR3 consists of 13 residues. CDR3 in DNA: TGCAGTGCTAGAGCAGAGTTCCAAGAGACCCAGTACTTC. This translates into CSARAEFQETQYF.

At least ten counts were recorded for this clonotype. The chain uses TRBV20-1 and TRBJ1-1, with 9 nucleotides matching TRBD1. Germline V gene sequence: CDR1 DFQATT, CDR2 SNEGSKA (reference sequence). The CDR3 covers 14 residues. The trim removed 3 bases at V and 5 bases at J, leaving 7 bases unmatched. The chain's CDR3 is CSARVGQGWTEAFF. The DNA of the CDR3 is TGCAGTGCTAGGGTCGGACAGGGGTGGACTGAAGCTTTCTTT.

Only a few counts were recorded for this clonotype. The V gene is TRBV24-1, the J gene TRBJ2-2; possibly TRBD1 or TRBD2 for D (5 bases each). The CDR3 covers 16 residues. From germline, CDR1 is KGHDR and CDR2 SFDVKD. The germline V and J ends were trimmed by 1 base and 0 bases, with 8 bases remaining between them. This CDR3 reads CATSDFLGPNTGELFF. In nucleotides, the CDR3 is TGTGCCACCAGTGATTTCTTGGGACCGAACACCGGGGAGCTGTTTTTT.

The table lists this clonotype with a few counts. This chain uses TRBV10-3 with TRBJ2-3; 15 bases align to TRBD2. J lost 0 bases, V lost 3 bases, and 1 base had no gene match. Germline CDR1 and CDR2: ENHRY and SYGVKD. This CDR3 comprises 17 residues. For the CDR3, the DNA is TGTGCCATCAGTGAAGGACTAGCGGGGGGGAGCACAGATACGCAGTATTTT. Protein product: CAISEGLAGGSTDTQYF.